This T cell receptor (beta chain) derives from a study of shared clonotypes between healthy human individuals. Notes on the study in general: The study sampled only blood, and tissue repertoires likely differ. Clonotype sharing among donors was expected to depend on sequencing depth.

Healthy HIV-negative adults without recent acute infections or vaccinations served as donors. Nashville, Tennessee was home to all donors, each a Caucasian adult. On this clone: Its antigen is as yet unknown.

The V end was cut by 4 bases, the J end by 1 base, with 11 bases between. This CDR3 region has 14 residues. CDR1 is SNHLY and CDR2 is FYNNEI in the germline V gene. Assay: immunoSEQ multiplex PCR; the TCRdb copy retains only in-frame clones and omits some. This table has approximately 320,000 clones, about 74% appearing once. Sequenced input: memory CD4+ T cells sorted from blood. As for subset: CD45RA-negative fraction. The chain uses TRBV2 and TRBJ2-7; possible D gene TRBD1, 6 bases. The receptor was isolated from a man younger than 40 in good health. The CDR3 DNA is TGTGCCAGCAGTGTTGCCAGGGGTTCCTACGAGCAGTACTTC. This encodes CASSVARGSYEQYF.